This TCR beta chain was observed in a study of T cell changes during pregnancy in multiple sclerosis. The ends lost 4 bases at V and 5 bases at J; junction bases unmatched: 7. Germline assignment: CDR1 LNHDA and CDR2 SQIVND (reference sequence). CDR3 size: 15 residues. Sequenced by immunoSEQ multiplex PCR; TCRdb stores in-frame clones only, minus some. This sample has approximately 32,000 clones, with approximately 89% found just once. The sequence came from a female donor with multiple sclerosis, enrolled in a pregnancy study. The genes are TRBV19 and TRBJ2-2, with TRBD1 matching over 7 bases. Sequences were derived from CD8+ T cells from peripheral blood mononuclear cells, sampled in the first trimester of pregnancy. The CDR3 here is CASSTPPTGTGELFF. The CDR3 DNA follows: TGTGCCAGTAGTACCCCACCGACAGGGACCGGGGAGCTGTTTTTT.